A single sample gave rise to the 22 T cell receptor beta chains below, sequenced in a study of a mutant IDH1 vaccine in newly diagnosed glioma. Time point noted: week 47, end of study. Each vaccine dose was 300 ug of mutant IDH1 20-mer peptide, with topical imiquimod. Profiled with immunoSEQ multiplex PCR; TCRdb holds only in-frame clones, not every one. This repertoire shows approximately 12,000 clones, around 82% found once; its top ten account for over 15%. Their antigens remain unidentified. This specimen consisted of PBMCs, obtained from a glioma patient whose treatment included an IDH1 peptide vaccine. All receptors derive from a man aged 25-40 years with glioma.

The rearrangement links TRBV27 to TRBJ1-1; D remains unclear. Trimming removed 0 bases from V and 1 base from J, with 12 bases in between. CDR1 and CDR2 (germline): MNHEY, SMNVEV (reference sequence). The CDR3 loop spans 16 amino acids. The DNA for the CDR3 is TGTGCCAGCAGTTTATCGATAAGGCGGGGGAACACTGAAGCTTTCTTT. As protein: CASSLSIRRGNTEAFF.

In regard to this clone: One end of the junction varies from germline; a read error may be responsible. This CDR3 is also generated by other DNA sequences in the sample. The CDR3 DNA follows: TGTGCCAGTAGTTACGCGGGAGGGAGAGGGACCCAGTACTTC. Amino acids: CASSYAGGRGTQYF. J is TRBJ2-5 and V is TRBV6-5; TRBD2 matches 9 bases. The germline V gene encodes CDR1 MNHEY and CDR2 SVGAGI. The CDR3 has 14 amino acids.

V is TRBV5-1 and J is TRBJ2-3; D possibly corresponds to TRBD2 (5 bases). This CDR3 spans 14 amino acids. CDR1 and CDR2 from the germline V gene are SGHRS and YFSETQ. The V end lost 3 bases, the J end lost 4 bases, and 12 bases lay between the germline ends. The DNA of the CDR3 is TGCGCCAGCAGCTCAAGGACTGCTCCAGATACGCAGTATTTT. Residues: CASSSRTAPDTQYF.

A word on this clone: At one end, the junction sequence differs from germline, possibly due to a read error. The chain is built from TRBV25-1 and TRBJ2-2; D is tentatively TRBD1 or TRBD2 (5 bases each). Germline V gene data show CDR1 as MGHDK and CDR2 as SYGVNS. This CDR3 comprises 16 residues. As DNA, the CDR3 is TGTGCCAGCAGTGAATCATCAGGGACGAACACCGGGGAGCCGTTTTTT. Its protein product is CASSESSGTNTGEPFF.

CDR3 amino acids: CASSLGVAIGTEAFF. The CDR3 DNA follows: TGTGCCAGCAGCTTAGGTGTGGCTATAGGGACTGAAGCTTTCTTT. The rearrangement links TRBV7-2 to TRBJ1-1; no definite D call. Germline assignment: CDR1 SGHTA and CDR2 FQGNSA. V gave up 1 base and J gave up 5 bases, with 14 bases separating them. This CDR3 comprises 15 residues.

The chain employs TRBV18 and TRBJ2-5, with D perhaps matching TRBD2 (5 bases). This CDR3 is 14 amino acids long. Trimming removed 3 bases from V and 5 bases from J, with 13 bases in between. Germline assignment: CDR1 KGHSH and CDR2 LQKENI. DNA of the CDR3: TGTGCCAGCTCACCCTCAATAGCGTGGGAGACCCAGTACTTC. Translating it yields CASSPSIAWETQYF.

This chain links TRBV15 with TRBJ2-7; D is tentatively TRBD1 or TRBD2 (5 bases each). Trimming shortened V by 3 bases and J by 3 bases, and 12 bases separated the two germline ends. This CDR3 has 14 amino acids. Germline CDR1 reads LNHNV; CDR2 reads YYDKDF (reference sequence). The CDR3 region is CATSRGVEYYEQYF. The CDR3 region has the DNA TGTGCCACCAGCAGGGGGGTTGAGTACTACGAGCAGTACTTC. The full variable domain, completed using reference TRBV15 and TRBJ2-7, is DAMVIQNPRYQVTQFGKPVTLSCSQTLNHNVMYWYQQKSSQAPKLLFHYYDKDFNNEADTPDNFQSRRPNTSFCFLDIRSPGLGDTAMYLCATSRGVEYYEQYFGPGTRLTVT.

The rearrangement links TRBV19 to TRBJ1-2; TRBD1 agrees at 12 bases. V was clipped by 7 bases and J by 4 bases; unmatched bases: 7. Germline assignment: CDR1 LNHDA and CDR2 SQIVND (reference sequence). This CDR3 region has 15 residues. The CDR3 nucleotides are TGTGCCAGTACCCGGGACAGGGGGCGTATCTATGGCTACACCTTC. It yields the protein CASTRDRGRIYGYTF.

This chain uses TRBV7-2 with TRBJ1-5, with D perhaps matching TRBD1 (6 bases). The CDR3 runs 15 residues. V lost 4 bases and J 6 bases, leaving 16 bases between the germline ends. The V gene's germline CDR1 is SGHTA and CDR2 FQGNSA. CDR3 loop: CASSYAPDSIQPQHF. For the CDR3, the DNA is TGTGCCAGCAGCTACGCCCCGGACAGTATTCAGCCCCAGCATTTT.

CDR3 bases: TGTGCCAGCAGCTTAACCCCCTCTGGAAACACCATATATTTT. This codes for CASSLTPSGNTIYF. V is TRBV7-8 and J is TRBJ1-3; D not certain. The germline CDR1 and CDR2 sequences are SGHVS and FQNEAQ. V dropped 2 bases and J dropped 0 bases, with 5 bases sitting between them. The CDR3 extends over 14 amino acids. The full variable domain, in which reference TRBV7-8 and TRBJ1-3 provide the parts outside the CDR3, is GAGVSQSPRYKVAKRGQDVALRCDPISGHVSLFWYQQALGQGPEFLTYFQNEAQLDKSGLPSDRFFAERPEGSVSTLKIQRTQQEDSAVYLCASSLTPSGNTIYFGEGSWLTVV.

The chain recombines TRBV27 with TRBJ2-3; TRBD2 matches at 16 bases. There are 24 residues in the CDR3. After removal of 5 bases from V and 2 bases from J, the junction contained 25 bases not matched to a gene. Germline V lookup: CDR1 MNHEY, CDR2 SMNVEV (reference sequence). The CDR3 region has the DNA TGTGCCAGCAGTCGCCGTGGGCCGGGACTAGCGGGAGGGCAAGCGGGAAGGGCCACAGATACGCAGTATTTT. This gives the protein CASSRRGPGLAGGQAGRATDTQYF.

The chain employs TRBV2 and TRBJ1-1; D gene ambiguous. Germline CDR1 reads SNHLY; CDR2 reads FYNNEI. V lost 10 bases and J 1 base, leaving 13 bases between the germline ends. This CDR3 is 13 amino acids long. The CDR3 loop is CATLWRGNTEAFF. The CDR3 region has the DNA TGTGCCACCCTATGGAGAGGGAACACTGAAGCTTTCTTT. Full variable domain (outside the CDR3, taken from reference TRBV2 and TRBJ1-1): EPEVTQTPSHQVTQMGQEVILRCVPISNHLYFYWYRQILGQKVEFLVSFYNNEISEKSEIFDDQFSVERPDGSNFTLKIRSTKLEDSAMYFCATLWRGNTEAFFGQGTRLTVV.

The J gene is TRBJ2-7, the V gene TRBV5-1; 8 bases match TRBD1. The trim removed 2 bases at V and 5 bases at J, leaving 6 bases unmatched. CDR3 length: 14 residues. Germline CDR1 and CDR2: SGHRS and YFSETQ. As DNA, the CDR3 is TGCGCCAGCAGCTTACAGACAGGGGCCAACGAGCAGTACTTC. It encodes CASSLQTGANEQYF.

The V gene is TRBV7-8, the J gene TRBJ1-4, with D possibly TRBD1 on 6 matching bases. Germline loops: CDR1 SGHVS, CDR2 FQNEAQ. The CDR3 sequence is 15 residues long. V was pared by 4 bases and J by 7 bases, with 16 bases between. CDR3 coding DNA: TGTGCCAGCAGCTCCCGGGGGCCGAGAGGTGAAAAACTGTTTTTT. It specifies CASSSRGPRGEKLFF.

The J gene is TRBJ2-1, the V gene TRBV5-1; 11 nucleotides agree with TRBD2. Germline CDR1 reads SGHRS; CDR2 reads YFSETQ. J was trimmed by 5 bases and V by 6 bases; bases with no gene match: 13. CDR3 length: 17 amino acids. The CDR3 region is CASKAGLGLAENNEQFF. In DNA form, the CDR3 reads TGCGCCAGCAAGGCAGGCTTGGGACTAGCGGAGAACAATGAGCAGTTCTTC.

The V call is TRBV4-1, the J call TRBJ2-3, with D tentatively TRBD2 (6 bases). CDR1 MGHRA and CDR2 YSYEKL come from the germline V gene. V lost 4 bases, J lost 4 bases, and 21 bases lay in between. The CDR3 loop spans 17 amino acids. The CDR3 coding sequence is TGCGCCAGCAGCCGAGTCCCTGACGGGGGAGAGGCAGATACGCAGTATTTT. This gives the protein CASSRVPDGGEADTQYF.

V is TRBV10-3 and J is TRBJ1-1, with 7 bases aligning to TRBD1. The germline gives CDR1 ENHRY, CDR2 SYGVKD. Losses at the gene ends were 4 bases for V and 1 base for J; bases not matched to a gene: 6. The CDR3 totals 15 residues. The CDR3 coding sequence is TGTGCCATCAGTGCCGCGACAGGGACGAACACTGAAGCTTTCTTT. This sequence encodes CAISAATGTNTEAFF.

The rearrangement joins TRBV6-5 to TRBJ1-5; TRBD1 aligns across 8 bases. V shed 4 bases and J 2 bases; nucleotides not matched to a gene: 1. The germline CDR1 and CDR2 sequences are MNHEY and SVGAGI. The CDR3 loop spans 14 amino acids. For the CDR3, the DNA is TGTGCCAGCAGTTTACAGGGGGGCAATCAGCCCCAGCATTTT. This encodes CASSLQGGNQPQHF.

V usage is TRBV5-4 and J usage is TRBJ2-7; 9 nucleotides match TRBD2. J was trimmed by 2 bases and V by 0 bases; bases with no gene match: 3. Germline V gene sequence: CDR1 SGHNT, CDR2 YYREEE (reference sequence). CDR3 length: 15 amino acids. The CDR3, as DNA: TGTGCCAGCAGCTTGGGTGCGGGAGGGCCCTACGAGCAGTACTTC. This codes for CASSLGAGGPYEQYF.

V is TRBV6-6 and J is TRBJ1-1; TRBD1 matches 7 bases. The CDR3 sequence is 14 residues long. Germline CDR1 reads MNHNY; CDR2 reads SVGAGI (reference sequence). The junction had 9 bases not matched to a gene; V was cut back by 7 bases and J by 4 bases. CDR3 sequence: CASTPTGISTEAFF. The CDR3 DNA reads as TGTGCCAGCACCCCGACAGGGATCAGCACTGAAGCTTTCTTT.

The CDR3 protein is CASRKGQGNQPQHF. CDR3 bases: TGTGCCAGCAGGAAAGGACAGGGAAATCAGCCCCAGCATTTT. The J gene is TRBJ1-5, the V gene TRBV2; TRBD1 matches 8 bases. The length of the CDR3 is 14 residues. Germline assignment: CDR1 SNHLY and CDR2 FYNNEI. With V trimmed by 6 bases and J by 4 bases, 5 bases remained unmatched.

This clone showed up just a few times. The genes are TRBV28 and TRBJ1-1; D is perhaps TRBD1 (5 bases). Trimming left V 1 base short and J 0 bases short, with 15 bases between. CDR1 and CDR2 from the germline V gene are MDHEN and SYDVKM. This CDR3 contains 17 residues. CDR3 amino acids: CASSLSDSDLMNTEAFF. The DNA of the CDR3 is TGTGCCAGCAGTTTATCTGACAGTGACTTGATGAACACTGAAGCTTTCTTT.